This TCR beta chain was obtained from a study of blood T cell repertoires in COVID-19. On the study more broadly: Sites in the United States, Italy and Spain provided acute and convalescent COVID-19 samples.

There are 16 residues in the CDR3. The V end lost 6 bases, the J end lost 4 bases, and 22 bases lay between the germline ends. Germline CDR1 LNHDA, CDR2 SQIVND (reference sequence). The protocol was immunoSEQ multiplex PCR, while the TCRdb copy is restricted to in-frame clones and leaves out a portion. The sample consists of about 340,000 clones, approximately 86% of them appearing once. Input material: peripheral blood. The genes are TRBV19 and TRBJ2-7; D gene uncertain. The sequence was collected from an older woman with COVID-19, enrolled during active disease. CDR3 in DNA: TGTGCCAGTAGCGACCCCGCAGGAAGCCGTAGATACGAGCAGTACTTC. As protein: CASSDPAGSRRYEQYF.